These 30 T cell receptor beta chains share one sample of origin, sequenced in a study of T cells in Graves' hyperthyroidism and ophthalmopathy. From RNA transcripts, TCR beta CDR3 regions were amplified. In the first-round RT-PCR of the TCR CDR3, the HTBI primer set was used. TCRdb re-called the multiplex PCR reads with MiXCR, one entry per CDR3 protein. The sample carries a few hundred thousand distinct CDR3 sequences, 15% recorded once. What was sequenced was blood. The receptors originated from a woman in her twenties or thirties with Graves' hyperthyroidism.

This sequence joins TRBV7-9 and TRBJ2-2, with TRBD2 identical over 7 bases. Germline trimming cut 2 bases from V and 1 base from J; bases unmatched to any gene: 4. This CDR3 has 16 amino acids. Germline CDR1 is SEHNR and CDR2 is FQNEAQ (reference sequence). The CDR3 DNA is TGTGCCAGCAGCTTATCGGAGCGGGAGAACACCGGGGAGCTGTTTTTT. Its protein is CASSLSERENTGELFF.

This chain connects TRBV11-2 to TRBJ2-2; 11 bases agree with TRBD2. The CDR3 has 18 residues. CDR1 and CDR2 (germline): SGHAT, FQNNGV. V lost 5 bases to trimming and J lost 6 bases; unmatched junction nucleotides: 14. Here the CDR3 DNA reads TGTGCCAGCAGCCCCTCTGGCCTACTAGCGGGAGTATCCGGGGAGCTGTTTTTT. Its translation is CASSPSGLLAGVSGELFF.

J is TRBJ2-1 and V is TRBV30; D unresolved. Trimming shortened V by 3 bases and J by 4 bases, and 4 bases separated the two germline ends. The CDR3 spans 11 residues. CDR1 is GTSNPN, CDR2 SVGIG, per germline (reference sequence). The CDR3, as DNA: TGTGCCTGGAGGTTTTACAATGAGCAGTTCTTC. This gives the protein CAWRFYNEQFF. The whole variable domain, filled in from reference TRBV30 and TRBJ2-1, reads SQTIHQWPATLVQPVGSPLSLECTVEGTSNPNLYWYRQAAGRGLQLLFYSVGIGQISSEVPQNLSASRPQDRQFILSSKKLLLSDSGFYLCAWRFYNEQFFGPGTRLTVL.

The rearrangement uses TRBV13 and TRBJ2-6, with 10 bases fitting TRBD1. CDR3 length equals 17 residues. Germline trimming cut 5 bases from V and 4 bases from J; bases unmatched to any gene: 8. Germline assignment: CDR1 PRHDT and CDR2 FYEKMQ (reference sequence). The CDR3 sequence: CASSPDRGPGGANVLTF. The CDR3 nucleotides are TGTGCCAGCAGCCCCGACAGGGGGCCGGGCGGGGCCAACGTCCTGACTTTC.

This clonotype was counted between two and nine times. The J gene is TRBJ2-3, the V gene TRBV4-2, with 11 bases identical to TRBD2. This CDR3 contains 17 residues. Per germline, CDR1 LGHNA and CDR2 YNFKEQ. V was clipped by 0 bases and J by 5 bases; unmatched bases: 7. The CDR3 region is CASSQDLLAGVVDTQYF. CDR3 nucleotides: TGTGCCAGCAGCCAAGACCTACTAGCGGGAGTGGTAGATACGCAGTATTTT.

The chain links TRBV5-1 to TRBJ1-2, with 8 bases lining up with TRBD1. Germline loops: CDR1 SGHRS, CDR2 YFSETQ. The CDR3 consists of 14 residues. With 4 bases clipped from V and 2 bases from J, the junction kept 4 bases outside the gene matches. The CDR3 region has the DNA TGCGCCAGCAGCACGGGACAGGAAAACTATGGCTACACCTTC. Translated, it gives CASSTGQENYGYTF.

This clonotype was observed a handful of times. The rearrangement links TRBV6-6 to TRBJ2-3; D ambiguous. This CDR3 comprises 15 residues. The V gene's germline CDR1 is MNHNY and CDR2 SVGAGI (reference sequence). Trimming left V 0 bases short and J 1 base short, with 8 bases between. CDR3 sequence reads: CASSYSLQRTDTQYF. The DNA of the CDR3 is TGTGCCAGCAGTTACTCGTTACAGCGCACAGATACGCAGTATTTT.

In the case of this clonotype: This clone may be a read error of a much larger clone one base away. The chain recombines TRBV2 with TRBJ1-5; 8 nucleotides line up with TRBD1. This CDR3 has 13 residues. The V gene's germline CDR1 is SNHLY and CDR2 FYNNEI. The CDR3 loop is CASRGQGEQPRHF. CDR3 coding DNA: TGTGCCAGCAGAGGACAGGGAGAGCAGCCCCGGCATTTT.

V and J are TRBV5-6 and TRBJ1-2; D is perhaps TRBD1 (6 bases). V lost 2 bases to trimming and J lost 0 bases, with 11 bases between them. The CDR3 covers 15 residues. Per germline, CDR1 SGHDT and CDR2 YYEEEE. CDR3 sequence (DNA): TGTGCCAGCAGCTTTGTGGGGGGCGCTAACTATGGCTACACCTTC. Residues: CASSFVGGANYGYTF.

This clonotype was detected many times. The gene calls are TRBV2 and TRBJ2-1; possible D gene TRBD2, 5 bases. Germline V gene sequence: CDR1 SNHLY, CDR2 FYNNEI. The CDR3 length is 15 residues. Trimming removed 2 bases at V and 3 bases at J, with 11 bases between. This CDR3 reads CASSEFEGGYNEQFF. The CDR3 DNA reads as TGTGCCAGCAGTGAATTCGAGGGCGGCTACAATGAGCAGTTCTTC.

There are many counts of this clonotype. J is TRBJ2-3 and V is TRBV24-1, with a tentative D call TRBD1 (6 bases). From germline, CDR1 is KGHDR and CDR2 SFDVKD. V was cut by 4 bases and J by 0 bases, with 16 bases left in between. This CDR3 is built from 17 residues. CDR3 sequence (DNA): TGTGCCACCAGTGACATACGGGACACTTCGAGCACAGATACGCAGTATTTT. It is translated as CATSDIRDTSSTDTQYF.

There are many counts of this clonotype. The chain carries TRBV2 and TRBJ2-5; 12 nucleotides align to TRBD2. From germline, CDR1 is SNHLY and CDR2 FYNNEI. CDR3 size: 15 residues. Trimming cost V 6 bases and J 7 bases; bases outside gene matches: 9. The CDR3: CASRELAGGPGTQYF. The CDR3 nucleotides are TGTGCCAGCAGGGAGCTAGCGGGAGGGCCGGGGACCCAGTACTTC.

This clonotype has more than one count but fewer than ten. This rearrangement joins TRBV30 to TRBJ2-6, with D unclear. Trimming removed 3 bases at V and 0 bases at J, with 6 bases between. Germline CDR1 and CDR2: GTSNPN and SVGIG (reference sequence). CDR3 size: 14 residues. In DNA, the CDR3 is TGTGCCTGGAGGGCTAGCTCTGGGGCCAACGTCCTGACTTTC. It codes for CAWRASSGANVLTF. Based on the CDR3 plus reference TRBV30 and TRBJ2-6, the full variable domain is SQTIHQWPATLVQPVGSPLSLECTVEGTSNPNLYWYRQAAGRGLQLLFYSVGIGQISSEVPQNLSASRPQDRQFILSSKKLLLSDSGFYLCAWRASSGANVLTFGAGSRLTVL.

The rearrangement joins TRBV5-4 to TRBJ2-3, with a weak D call TRBD2 (5 bases). The V end lost 7 bases, the J end lost 0 bases, and 12 bases lay between the germline ends. The length of the CDR3 is 14 residues. Germline CDR1 is SGHNT and CDR2 is YYREEE (reference sequence). CDR3 DNA: TGTGCCAGCGCGGGCTCACTGAGCACAGATACGCAGTATTTT. It codes for CASAGSLSTDTQYF. The complete variable domain, with remaining parts taken from reference TRBV5-4 and TRBJ2-3, reads ETGVTQSPTHLIKTRGQQVTLRCSSQSGHNTVSWYQQALGQGPQFIFQYYREEENGRGNFPPRFSGLQFPNYSSELNVNALELDDSALYLCASAGSLSTDTQYFGPGTRLTVL.

This clonotype came up a few times. The chain employs TRBV19 and TRBJ2-1; unclear D gene. CDR3 length: 17 amino acids. V was pared by 3 bases and J by 0 bases, with 15 bases between. The germline V gene encodes CDR1 LNHDA and CDR2 SQIVND (reference sequence). Here the CDR3 reads CASSIQRRTFSYNEQFF. The CDR3 region has the DNA TGTGCCAGTAGTATCCAACGAAGGACGTTCTCCTACAATGAGCAGTTCTTC. The full variable domain, its missing parts supplied by reference TRBV19 and TRBJ2-1, is DGGITQSPKYLFRKEGQNVTLSCEQNLNHDAMYWYRQDPGQGLRLIYYSQIVNDFQKGDIAEGYSVSREKKESFPLTVTSAQKNPTAFYLCASSIQRRTFSYNEQFFGPGTRLTVL.

This clonotype was seen ten or more times. J is TRBJ1-2 and V is TRBV6-1; D is possibly TRBD1 (5 bases). V lost 5 bases and J lost 0, with 10 bases in between. The germline gives CDR1 MNHNS, CDR2 SASEGT. CDR3 size: 14 residues. The CDR3 nucleotides read TGTGCCAGCAGTTCAGGGAATCCTAACTATGGCTACACCTTC. Translated, it gives CASSSGNPNYGYTF.

The genes are TRBV10-3 and TRBJ1-1, with D unresolved. Trimming removed 7 bases at V and 0 bases at J, with 6 bases between. This CDR3 region has 12 residues. Germline assignment: CDR1 ENHRY and CDR2 SYGVKD. CDR3 in DNA: TGTGCCATCAAAGCTATGAACACTGAAGCTTTCTTT. It yields the protein CAIKAMNTEAFF.

The chain combines TRBV3-1 with TRBJ2-2; no definite D call. The germline gives CDR1 LGHDT, CDR2 YNNKEL (reference sequence). The CDR3 length is 14 residues. V was shortened by 0 bases and J by 4 bases, with 6 bases between the two germline ends. The CDR3 region has the DNA TGTGCCAGCAGCCAAGAGCTGATCACCGGGGAGCTGTTTTTT. Its protein is CASSQELITGELFF.

This rearrangement joins TRBV20-1 to TRBJ2-7, with 10 bases fitting TRBD2. V was clipped by 6 bases and J by 2 bases; unmatched bases: 10. The CDR3 consists of 15 residues. Germline CDR1 and CDR2: DFQATT and SNEGSKA (reference sequence). The DNA for the CDR3 is TGCAGTGCGCGGGAGACTAGCGGGTGGGCCTACGAGCAGTACTTC. The encoded protein is CSARETSGWAYEQYF.

This clonotype was recorded a few times. The chain carries TRBV9 and TRBJ2-2, with D tentatively TRBD2 (6 bases). CDR3 length equals 15 residues. V lost 0 bases, J lost 4 bases, and 10 bases lay in between. Germline CDR1 is SGDLS and CDR2 is YYNGEE. CDR3 sequence: CASSVGQRVTGELFF. The CDR3 DNA reads TGTGCCAGCAGCGTAGGCCAGCGGGTCACCGGGGAGCTGTTTTTT.

This clonotype was counted at least ten times. The chain recombines TRBV3-1 with TRBJ2-1, with 9 bases matching TRBD2. CDR3 length: 15 residues. V shed 8 bases, J shed 6 bases, and the junction held 11 bases outside the gene matches. CDR1 LGHDT and CDR2 YNNKEL come from the germline V gene (reference sequence). CDR3 coding DNA: TGTGCCAGCCGGATGACTAGCGGCAAAAGCAATGAGCAGTTCTTC. It encodes CASRMTSGKSNEQFF.

This clonotype was observed many times. This CDR3 reads CASSERGQGVYEQYF. The CDR3 DNA reads as TGTGCCAGCAGCGAAAGGGGACAGGGGGTCTACGAGCAGTACTTC. The V gene is TRBV6-1, the J gene TRBJ2-7; TRBD1 aligns across 11 bases. From germline, CDR1 is MNHNS and CDR2 SASEGT. This CDR3 region has 15 residues. V gave up 6 bases and J gave up 3 bases; unmatched junction bases: 7.

This clonotype has a handful of counts. The chain is built from TRBV6-1 and TRBJ2-1, with 12 positions matching TRBD2. Per the germline V gene, CDR1 is MNHNS and CDR2 is SASEGT. V was pared by 6 bases and J by 3 bases, with 6 bases of the junction left unmatched. The CDR3 spans 16 residues. The CDR3 DNA reads TGTGCCAGCAGCCGAGAACTAGCGGGGGGCTACAATGAGCAGTTCTTC. Its translation is CASSRELAGGYNEQFF.

This clonotype appeared many times. The chain joins TRBV28 to TRBJ2-7; D not resolved. Trimming removed 6 bases at V and 0 bases at J, with 15 bases between. The CDR3 runs 15 residues. Per germline, CDR1 MDHEN and CDR2 SYDVKM. The CDR3 loop is CASSPVTPASYEQYF. DNA for the CDR3: TGTGCCAGCAGCCCAGTCACGCCTGCCTCCTACGAGCAGTACTTC. Supplemented by reference TRBV28 and TRBJ2-7, the full variable domain reads DVKVTQSSRYLVKRTGEKVFLECVQDMDHENMFWYRQDPGLGLRLIYFSYDVKMKEKGDIPEGYSVSREKKERFSLILESASTNQTSMYLCASSPVTPASYEQYFGPGTRLTVT.

This clonotype was seen ten or more times. The chain is built from TRBV20-1 and TRBJ2-7; TRBD2 aligns across 13 bases. This CDR3 contains 14 residues. The germline V gene has CDR1 DFQATT and CDR2 SNEGSKA (reference sequence). The J segment lost 4 bases and the V segment lost 7 bases, leaving 7 bases of the junction unmatched. CDR3: CSVGTSGREYEQYF. For the CDR3, the DNA is TGCAGTGTCGGAACTAGCGGGAGGGAATACGAGCAGTACTTC.

The genes are TRBV4-1 and TRBJ2-1; TRBD2 matches at 13 bases. CDR3 size: 15 residues. Germline V gene sequence: CDR1 MGHRA, CDR2 YSYEKL. After removal of 5 bases from V and 9 bases from J, the junction contained 7 bases not matched to a gene. Here the CDR3 DNA reads TGCGCCAGCAGCGTTCAACTAGCGGGAGGGGGTGAGCAGTTCTTC. Translating it yields CASSVQLAGGGEQFF.

Of note for this clonotype: This may come from a read error, since a much larger clone is one base off. The chain uses TRBV20-1 and TRBJ2-7; D may be TRBD1 (5 bases). Germline CDR1 reads DFQATT; CDR2 reads SNEGSKA (reference sequence). The V end was cut by 4 bases, the J end by 3 bases, with 10 bases between. The CDR3 consists of 12 residues. The CDR3 nucleotides are TGCAGTGCTACCCCCCAGGGCTACGAGCAGTACTTC. It is translated as CSATPQGYEQYF.

This clonotype appeared a single time. The genes are TRBV11-2 and TRBJ2-2; 8 bases align to TRBD1. The V gene end was trimmed by 5 bases and the J gene end by 3 bases; junction bases not matched to a gene: 11. The CDR3 totals 17 residues. Germline values: CDR1 SGHAT, CDR2 FQNNGV. CDR3 bases: TGTGCCAGCAGCGACCCCCCAGGGGGCATATACACCGGGGAGCTGTTTTTT. This translates into CASSDPPGGIYTGELFF.

This rearrangement joins TRBV5-4 to TRBJ1-2, with D possibly being TRBD1 (6 bases). Trimming removed 4 bases at V and 1 base at J, with 17 bases between. This CDR3 has 16 amino acids. CDR1 SGHNT and CDR2 YYREEE come from the germline V gene (reference sequence). In nucleotides, the CDR3 is TGTGCCAGCAGCCCCAGGGGCGAAGGTCATAACTATGGCTACACCTTC. It yields the protein CASSPRGEGHNYGYTF.

A note on this clonotype: At one end, the junction sequence differs from germline, possibly due to a read error. The CDR3 protein is CASSILLGVNSEAFF. The CDR3 DNA sequence: TGTGCCAGTAGTATCCTTCTAGGGGTGAACAGTGAAGCTTTCTTT. The V gene is TRBV19, the J gene TRBJ1-1; tentative D call: TRBD1 (5 bases). This CDR3 spans 15 amino acids. From germline, CDR1 is LNHDA and CDR2 SQIVND (reference sequence).